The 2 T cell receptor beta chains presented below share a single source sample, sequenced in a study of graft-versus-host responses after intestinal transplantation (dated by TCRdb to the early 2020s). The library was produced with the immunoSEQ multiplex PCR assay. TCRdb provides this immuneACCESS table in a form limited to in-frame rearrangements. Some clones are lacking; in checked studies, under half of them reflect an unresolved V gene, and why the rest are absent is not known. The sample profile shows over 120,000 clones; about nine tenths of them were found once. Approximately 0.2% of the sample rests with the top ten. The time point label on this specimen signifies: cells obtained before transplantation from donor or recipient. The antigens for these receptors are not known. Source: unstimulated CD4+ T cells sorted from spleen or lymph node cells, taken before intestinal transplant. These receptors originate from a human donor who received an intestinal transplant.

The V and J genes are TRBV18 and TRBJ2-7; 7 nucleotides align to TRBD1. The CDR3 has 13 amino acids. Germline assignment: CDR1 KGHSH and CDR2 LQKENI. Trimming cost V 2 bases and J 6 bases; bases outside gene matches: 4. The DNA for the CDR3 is TGTGCCAGCTCACCAACAGGGGTAGGCGAGCAGTACTTC. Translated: CASSPTGVGEQYF.

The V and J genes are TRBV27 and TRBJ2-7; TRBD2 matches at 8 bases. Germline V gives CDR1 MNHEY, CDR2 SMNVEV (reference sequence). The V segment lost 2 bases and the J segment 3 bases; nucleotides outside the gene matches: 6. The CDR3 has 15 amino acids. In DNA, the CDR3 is TGTGCCAGCAGTTTAACCCCGGGGGGGTACTACGAGCAGTACTTC. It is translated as CASSLTPGGYYEQYF.